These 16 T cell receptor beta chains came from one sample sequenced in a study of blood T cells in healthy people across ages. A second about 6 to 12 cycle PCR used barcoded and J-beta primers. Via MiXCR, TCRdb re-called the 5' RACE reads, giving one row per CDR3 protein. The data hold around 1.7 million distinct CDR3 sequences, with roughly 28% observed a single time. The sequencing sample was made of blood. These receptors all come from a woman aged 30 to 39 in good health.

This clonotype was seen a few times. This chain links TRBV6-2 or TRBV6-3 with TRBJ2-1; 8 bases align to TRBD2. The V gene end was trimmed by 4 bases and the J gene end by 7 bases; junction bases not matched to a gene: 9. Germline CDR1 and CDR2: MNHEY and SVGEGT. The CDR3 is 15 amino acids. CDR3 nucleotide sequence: TGTGCCAGCAGTTCCGGGACTAGGGGTAGGAATGAGCAGTTCTTC. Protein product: CASSSGTRGRNEQFF.

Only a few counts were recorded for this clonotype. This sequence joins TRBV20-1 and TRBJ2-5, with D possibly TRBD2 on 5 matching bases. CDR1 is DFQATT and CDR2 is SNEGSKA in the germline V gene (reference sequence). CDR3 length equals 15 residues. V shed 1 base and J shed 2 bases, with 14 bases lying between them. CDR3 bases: TGCAGTGCTAGAGTAGGTGCGGGTGAACAAGAGACCCAGTACTTC. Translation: CSARVGAGEQETQYF.

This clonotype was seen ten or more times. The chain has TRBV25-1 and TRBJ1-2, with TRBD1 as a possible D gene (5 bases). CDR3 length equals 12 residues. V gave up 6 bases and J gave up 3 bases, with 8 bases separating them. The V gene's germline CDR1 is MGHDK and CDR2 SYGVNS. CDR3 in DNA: TGTGCCAGCAGGCGGGGGGACTATGGCTACACCTTC. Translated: CASRRGDYGYTF.

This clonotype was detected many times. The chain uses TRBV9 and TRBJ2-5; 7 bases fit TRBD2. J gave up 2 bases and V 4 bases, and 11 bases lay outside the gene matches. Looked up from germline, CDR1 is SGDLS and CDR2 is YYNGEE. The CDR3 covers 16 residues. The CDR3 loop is CASSLGWAGEQETQYF. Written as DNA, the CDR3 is TGTGCCAGCAGCCTAGGGTGGGCGGGGGAACAAGAGACCCAGTACTTC.

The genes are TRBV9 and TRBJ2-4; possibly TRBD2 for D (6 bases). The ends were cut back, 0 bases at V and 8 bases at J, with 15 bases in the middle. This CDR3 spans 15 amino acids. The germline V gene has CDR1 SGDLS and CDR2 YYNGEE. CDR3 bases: TGTGCCAGCAGCGTAGGACCGGGGCGGGGAGACATTCAGTACTTC. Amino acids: CASSVGPGRGDIQYF. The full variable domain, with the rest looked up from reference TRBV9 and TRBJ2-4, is DSGVTQTPKHLITATGQRVTLRCSPRSGDLSVYWYQQSLDQGLQFLIQYYNGEERAKGNILERFSAQQFPDLHSELNLSSLELGDSALYFCASSVGPGRGDIQYFGAGTRLSVL.

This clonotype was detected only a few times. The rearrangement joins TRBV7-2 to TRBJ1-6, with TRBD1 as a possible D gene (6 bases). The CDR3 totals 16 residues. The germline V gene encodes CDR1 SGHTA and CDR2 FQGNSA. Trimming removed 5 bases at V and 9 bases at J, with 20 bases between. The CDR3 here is CASSPTTGPRASPLHF. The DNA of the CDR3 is TGTGCCAGCAGCCCGACGACAGGCCCTAGGGCTTCACCCCTCCACTTT.

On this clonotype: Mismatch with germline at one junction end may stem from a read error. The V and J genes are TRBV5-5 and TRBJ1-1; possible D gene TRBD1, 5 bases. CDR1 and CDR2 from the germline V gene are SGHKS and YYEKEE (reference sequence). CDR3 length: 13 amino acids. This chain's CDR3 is CANSLDTNTEAFF. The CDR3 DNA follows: TGTGCCAACAGCTTGGACACGAACACTGAAGCTTTCTTT.

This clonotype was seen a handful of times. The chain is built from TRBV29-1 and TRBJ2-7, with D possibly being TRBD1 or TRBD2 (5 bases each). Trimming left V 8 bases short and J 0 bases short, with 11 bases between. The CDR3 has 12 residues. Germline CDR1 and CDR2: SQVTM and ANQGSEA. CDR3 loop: CSIEGSSYEQYF. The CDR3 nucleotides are TGCAGCATCGAGGGGAGCTCCTACGAGCAGTACTTC.

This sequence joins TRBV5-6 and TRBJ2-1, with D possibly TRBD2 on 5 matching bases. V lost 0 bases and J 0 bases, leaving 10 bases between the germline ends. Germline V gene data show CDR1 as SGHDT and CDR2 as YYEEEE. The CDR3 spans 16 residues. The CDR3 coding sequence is TGTGCCAGCAGCTTGGATTGGGAGAACTCCTACAATGAGCAGTTCTTC. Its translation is CASSLDWENSYNEQFF.

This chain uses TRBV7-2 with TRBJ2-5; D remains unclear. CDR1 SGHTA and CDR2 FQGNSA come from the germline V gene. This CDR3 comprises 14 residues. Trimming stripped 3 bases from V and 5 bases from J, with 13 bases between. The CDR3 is CASSFVGLGETQYF. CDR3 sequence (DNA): TGTGCCAGCAGCTTTGTGGGATTAGGGGAGACCCAGTACTTC.

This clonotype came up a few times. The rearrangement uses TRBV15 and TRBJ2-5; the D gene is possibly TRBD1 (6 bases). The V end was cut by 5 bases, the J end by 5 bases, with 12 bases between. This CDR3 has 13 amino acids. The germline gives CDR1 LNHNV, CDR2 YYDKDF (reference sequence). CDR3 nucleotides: TGTGCCACCAGCGGTACAGGGCTGGAGACCCAGTACTTC. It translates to CATSGTGLETQYF.

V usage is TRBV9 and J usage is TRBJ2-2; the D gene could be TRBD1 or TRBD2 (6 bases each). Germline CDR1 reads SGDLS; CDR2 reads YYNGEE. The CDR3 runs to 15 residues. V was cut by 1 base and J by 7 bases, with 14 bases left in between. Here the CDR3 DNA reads TGTGCCAGCAGCGTAAAGGGGGGACCTAGCGGGGAGCTGTTTTTT. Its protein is CASSVKGGPSGELFF.

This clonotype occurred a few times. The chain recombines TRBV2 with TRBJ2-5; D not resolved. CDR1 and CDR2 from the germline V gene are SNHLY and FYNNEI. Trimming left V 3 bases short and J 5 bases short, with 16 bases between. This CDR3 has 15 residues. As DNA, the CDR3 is TGTGCCAGCAGTGATGAGACCACACCGGGCGAGACCCAGTACTTC. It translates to CASSDETTPGETQYF.

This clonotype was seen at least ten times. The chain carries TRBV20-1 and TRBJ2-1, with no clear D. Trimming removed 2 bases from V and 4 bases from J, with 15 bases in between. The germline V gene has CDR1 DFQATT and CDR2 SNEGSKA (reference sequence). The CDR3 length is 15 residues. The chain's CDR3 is CSARMFGGTYNEQFF. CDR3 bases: TGCAGTGCTAGAATGTTTGGCGGAACTTACAATGAGCAGTTCTTC.

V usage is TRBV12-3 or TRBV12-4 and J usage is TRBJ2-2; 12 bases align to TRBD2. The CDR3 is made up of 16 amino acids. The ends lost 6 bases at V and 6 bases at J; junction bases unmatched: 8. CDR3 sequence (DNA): TGTGCCAGCAGCCGGATGACTAGCGGGAGCGCCGGGGAGCTGTTTTTT. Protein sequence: CASSRMTSGSAGELFF.

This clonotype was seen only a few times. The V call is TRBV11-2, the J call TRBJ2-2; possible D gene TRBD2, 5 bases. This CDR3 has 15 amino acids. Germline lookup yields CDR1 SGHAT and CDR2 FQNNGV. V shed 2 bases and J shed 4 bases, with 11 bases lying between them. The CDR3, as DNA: TGTGCCAGCAGCTTAAAAACGGGAAGCACCGGGGAGCTGTTTTTT. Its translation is CASSLKTGSTGELFF.